This T cell receptor beta chain appears in the sequencing data of a study of brain T cells in children with intractable seizures. The V gene lost 5 bases and the J gene lost 8 bases, with 7 bases spanning the gap. The length of the CDR3 is 11 residues. The protocol was immunoSEQ multiplex PCR, while the TCRdb copy is restricted to in-frame clones and leaves out a portion. The sample shows just under 65,000 clones, 95% to 97% of them seen only once. Here the sequenced sample was peripheral blood, taken at surgery. This chain links TRBV12-3 or TRBV12-4 with TRBJ2-1; either TRBD1 or TRBD2 may supply D (5 bases each). The sequence derives from a boy younger than two with focal cortical dysplasia and intractable seizures. The CDR3: CASSLGDEQFF. Here the CDR3 DNA reads TGTGCCAGCAGTCTGGGGGATGAGCAGTTCTTC.